These 25 T cell receptor beta chains were sequenced from one sample in a study of T cell responses to AZD1222 COVID-19 vaccine. Libraries were prepared by immunoSEQ multiplex PCR; TCRdb keeps only in-frame clonotypes and omits some of them. Of 90,000 to 150,000 clones listed, about nine tenths were seen once; the top ten hold approximately 2.6%. Sequenced here: peripheral blood, sampled 28 days after the second AZD1222 dose. These receptor sequences come from an adult who received the AZD1222 COVID-19 vaccine.

The rearrangement uses TRBV9 and TRBJ1-3, with D perhaps TRBD1 (5 bases). From germline, CDR1 is SGDLS and CDR2 YYNGEE. V lost 4 bases and J lost 1, with 9 bases in between. This CDR3 has 14 residues. The CDR3 bases are TGTGCCAGCAGCCAGACAGCGTCTGGAAACACCATATATTTT. The encoded protein is CASSQTASGNTIYF.

The chain recombines TRBV5-1 with TRBJ2-3; D unresolved. Germline V gene sequence: CDR1 SGHRS, CDR2 YFSETQ. The CDR3 consists of 12 residues. Between the trimmed V and J ends, which lost 0 bases and 6 bases, there was a span of 5 bases. The CDR3 is CASSLGQDTQYF. The DNA for the CDR3 is TGCGCCAGCAGCTTGGGCCAGGATACGCAGTATTTT.

This clone was found once. The chain combines TRBV9 with TRBJ2-2, with 8 bases matching TRBD2. This CDR3 region has 15 residues. The germline gives CDR1 SGDLS, CDR2 YYNGEE. V trimming: 2 bases; J trimming: 1 base; junction bases outside the gene matches: 1. The CDR3 bases are TGTGCCAGCAGCGTTAGCGGGGTGAACACCGGGGAGCTGTTTTTT. It codes for CASSVSGVNTGELFF.

The chain is built from TRBV19 and TRBJ2-2; TRBD2 aligns across 8 bases. Germline trimming cut 7 bases from V and 6 bases from J; bases unmatched to any gene: 16. Germline CDR1 reads LNHDA; CDR2 reads SQIVND (reference sequence). The CDR3 covers 17 residues. This chain's CDR3 is CASTLLGGGLLAGELFF. CDR3 nucleotide sequence: TGTGCCAGTACCCTGCTTGGCGGGGGGTTACTTGCCGGGGAGCTGTTTTTT.

The chain couples TRBV3-1 (or the pseudogene TRBV3-2) to TRBJ1-1; no clear D gene. The CDR3 spans 13 residues. Trimming cost V 3 bases and J 1 base, with 6 bases left between them. Germline values: CDR1 LGHDT, CDR2 YNNKEL (reference sequence). For the CDR3, the DNA is TGTGCCAGCAGCCATCCCAGGAACACTGAAGCTTTCTTT. As protein: CASSHPRNTEAFF.

The chain recombines TRBV28 with TRBJ1-2, with D perhaps matching TRBD1 (5 bases). Germline CDR1 MDHEN, CDR2 SYDVKM. There are 13 residues in the CDR3. Trimming shortened V by 3 bases and J by 5 bases, and 10 bases separated the two germline ends. The CDR3 loop is CASSFGTAYGYTF. The CDR3 DNA sequence: TGTGCCAGCAGTTTTGGGACCGCGTATGGCTACACCTTC.

The CDR3 sequence is CASSHSGTGADGYTF. CDR3 nucleotide sequence: TGTGCCAGCAGCCACAGTGGGACAGGGGCGGATGGCTACACCTTC. The chain carries TRBV6-2 or TRBV6-3 and TRBJ1-2, with 10 bases aligning to TRBD1. Trimming at V came to 6 bases and at J to 6 bases, leaving 10 bases not matched to a gene. Germline assignment: CDR1 MNHEY and CDR2 SVGEGT. The length of the CDR3 is 15 residues.

There are a few counts of this clone. The V gene is TRBV9, the J gene TRBJ1-3, with TRBD1 matching over 7 bases. Germline lookup yields CDR1 SGDLS and CDR2 YYNGEE. This CDR3 region has 15 residues. The V segment lost 3 bases and the J segment 2 bases; nucleotides outside the gene matches: 5. CDR3 region: CASSAQGNAGNTIYF. DNA of the CDR3: TGTGCCAGCAGCGCACAGGGGAATGCTGGAAACACCATATATTTT.

The chain couples TRBV5-3 to TRBJ2-7, with D possibly being TRBD1 or TRBD2 (5 bases each). TRBV5-3 is an ORF, and what it does is uncertain. The CDR3 has 15 residues. Trimming left V 1 base short and J 5 bases short, with 16 bases between. CDR3 nucleotides: TGTGCCAGAAGCTTGTACCAGGGACGGACCAACGAGCAGTACTTC. This translates into CARSLYQGRTNEQYF.

The CDR3 nucleotides read TGTGCCAGCAGTCCCCCCGGGACAGGGGTCGGCAATCAGCCCCAGCATTTT. Translated, it gives CASSPPGTGVGNQPQHF. The chain has TRBV25-1 and TRBJ1-5; the match to TRBD1 covers 10 bases. Germline lookup yields CDR1 MGHDK and CDR2 SYGVNS. CDR3 size: 17 residues. V shed 5 bases and J 2 bases; nucleotides not matched to a gene: 9.

The rearrangement uses TRBV5-1 and TRBJ1-4; 8 positions match TRBD1. The CDR3 runs 16 residues. V gave up 4 bases and J gave up 3 bases; unmatched junction bases: 8. Germline CDR1 SGHRS, CDR2 YFSETQ. The chain's CDR3 is CASSPLTGEANEKLFF. DNA of the CDR3: TGCGCCAGCAGCCCCCTGACAGGGGAGGCTAATGAAAAACTGTTTTTT.

This chain joins TRBV3-1 (or the pseudogene TRBV3-2) and TRBJ2-5; D gene uncertain. Trimming shortened V by 0 bases and J by 5 bases, and 7 bases separated the two germline ends. This CDR3 comprises 13 residues. From germline, CDR1 is LGHDT and CDR2 YNNKEL (reference sequence). The CDR3 region has the DNA TGTGCCAGCAGCCAAGACATATCGGAGACCCAGTACTTC. Its translation: CASSQDISETQYF.

The chain carries TRBV10-3 and TRBJ2-7; D is undetermined. The length of the CDR3 is 16 residues. V lost 0 bases and J 2 bases, leaving 14 bases between the germline ends. Germline CDR1 ENHRY, CDR2 SYGVKD. For the CDR3, the DNA is TGTGCCATCAGTGAGTCGCCGATGGCCTCGACCTACGAGCAGTACTTC. It translates to CAISESPMASTYEQYF.

The chain uses TRBV7-9 and TRBJ2-7, with a possible D match to TRBD2 (6 bases). The germline gives CDR1 SEHNR, CDR2 FQNEAQ (reference sequence). The CDR3 extends over 13 amino acids. V lost 0 bases, J lost 6 bases, and 9 bases lay in between. CDR3: CASSLAGLSEQYF. CDR3 coding DNA: TGTGCCAGCAGCTTAGCGGGACTCTCCGAGCAGTACTTC.

The chain has TRBV11-2 and TRBJ2-3, with 9 bases that match TRBD1. This CDR3 contains 15 residues. Germline V CDR1 and CDR2: SGHAT, FQNNGV. V shed 5 bases and J 2 bases; nucleotides not matched to a gene: 5. The CDR3 nucleotides are TGTGCCAGCAGCCAAACAGGGGGCATCACAGATACGCAGTATTTT. It codes for CASSQTGGITDTQYF. Drawing the rest from reference TRBV11-2 and TRBJ2-3, the complete variable domain is EAGVAQSPRYKIIEKRQSVAFWCNPISGHATLYWYQQILGQGPKLLIQFQNNGVVDDSQLPKDRFSAERLKGVDSTLKIQPAKLEDSAVYLCASSQTGGITDTQYFGPGTRLTVL.

This clone was detected only once. This rearrangement joins TRBV5-1 to TRBJ1-5; D gene unclear. V lost 4 bases, J lost 0 bases, and 11 bases lay in between. The CDR3 is made up of 15 amino acids. Germline assignment: CDR1 SGHRS and CDR2 YFSETQ. The CDR3 loop is CASSPGDYSNQPQHF. Here the CDR3 DNA reads TGCGCCAGCAGCCCCGGAGATTATAGCAATCAGCCCCAGCATTTT.

The chain links TRBV18 to TRBJ2-5; possibly TRBD2 for D (5 bases). Per germline, CDR1 KGHSH and CDR2 LQKENI. The CDR3 consists of 13 residues. V was trimmed by 5 bases and J by 6 bases, leaving 13 bases between them. CDR3 DNA sequence: TGTGCCAGCTCAAAGGACGGAGGACAGACCCAGTACTTC. This translates into CASSKDGGQTQYF.

This sequence joins TRBV5-8 and TRBJ1-3; D remains unclear. This CDR3 has 15 amino acids. Trimming stripped 0 bases from V and 2 bases from J, with 9 bases between. Germline lookup yields CDR1 SGHTS and CDR2 YDEGEE. CDR3: CASSLELGPGNTIYF. CDR3 nucleotide sequence: TGTGCCAGCAGCTTGGAATTAGGGCCTGGAAACACCATATATTTT.

The gene calls are TRBV18 and TRBJ1-4; TRBD1 matches 7 bases. Trimming cost V 6 bases and J 8 bases; bases outside gene matches: 12. The CDR3 extends over 15 amino acids. CDR1 KGHSH and CDR2 LQKENI come from the germline V gene. The CDR3 region is CASSSRQGGKEKLFF. CDR3 DNA sequence: TGTGCCAGCTCTTCTCGACAGGGAGGAAAGGAAAAACTGTTTTTT.

The chain recombines TRBV4-1 with TRBJ2-1; tentatively, D is TRBD2 (6 bases). The CDR3 spans 15 residues. The ends were cut back, 5 bases at V and 0 bases at J, with 11 bases in the middle. CDR1 MGHRA and CDR2 YSYEKL come from the germline V gene. CDR3 sequence: CASSAGSGSYNEQFF. CDR3 coding DNA: TGCGCCAGCAGCGCGGGGTCTGGCTCCTACAATGAGCAGTTCTTC.

This clone has only a few counts. The V gene is TRBV11-2, the J gene TRBJ1-5, with TRBD1 as a possible D gene (6 bases). The CDR3 runs 14 residues. Germline CDR1 reads SGHAT; CDR2 reads FQNNGV. V lost 5 bases to trimming and J lost 2 bases, with 10 bases between them. CDR3 nucleotide sequence: TGTGCCAGCAGCGTTTCAGGGGGCAATCAGCCCCAGCATTTT. This translates into CASSVSGGNQPQHF.

In this sample, this clone turned up a few times. The rearrangement joins TRBV20-1 to TRBJ1-2; TRBD1 matches at 11 bases. Unmatched junction bases numbered 8, after V lost 6 bases and J lost 5 bases. Germline V CDR1 and CDR2: DFQATT, SNEGSKA (reference sequence). CDR3 length: 14 amino acids. The CDR3 bases are TGCAGTGCGAGTGGACAGGGGGCTGTTTATGGCTACACCTTC. Its translation is CSASGQGAVYGYTF.

As to this clone: Mismatch with germline at one junction end may stem from a read error. CDR3: CASSSAGTRKDTQYF. The CDR3 bases are TGCGCCAGCAGCTCAGCCGGGACTAGGAAGGATACACAGTATTTT. This chain uses TRBV5-1 with TRBJ2-3; 8 bases agree with TRBD2. Germline V gene sequence: CDR1 SGHRS, CDR2 YFSETQ. This CDR3 is built from 15 residues.

This clone has a handful of counts. This rearrangement joins TRBV15 to TRBJ1-2; D not resolved. V was cut by 1 base and J by 7 bases, with 7 bases left in between. The CDR3 runs 12 residues. Germline V gene data show CDR1 as LNHNV and CDR2 as YYDKDF (reference sequence). The CDR3 sequence is CATSRAGGGYTF. CDR3 coding DNA: TGTGCCACCAGCAGAGCCGGAGGTGGCTACACCTTC. The full variable domain, with the rest looked up from reference TRBV15 and TRBJ1-2, is DAMVIQNPRYQVTQFGKPVTLSCSQTLNHNVMYWYQQKSSQAPKLLFHYYDKDFNNEADTPDNFQSRRPNTSFCFLDIRSPGLGDTAMYLCATSRAGGGYTFGSGTRLTVV.

V and J are TRBV6-1 and TRBJ1-1; D unclear. CDR3 length: 14 residues. CDR1 and CDR2 (germline): MNHNS, SASEGT. V gave up 1 base and J gave up 1 base, with 7 bases separating them. The CDR3 is CASSEVLGNTEAFF. For the CDR3, the DNA is TGTGCCAGCAGTGAAGTACTAGGGAACACTGAAGCTTTCTTT.